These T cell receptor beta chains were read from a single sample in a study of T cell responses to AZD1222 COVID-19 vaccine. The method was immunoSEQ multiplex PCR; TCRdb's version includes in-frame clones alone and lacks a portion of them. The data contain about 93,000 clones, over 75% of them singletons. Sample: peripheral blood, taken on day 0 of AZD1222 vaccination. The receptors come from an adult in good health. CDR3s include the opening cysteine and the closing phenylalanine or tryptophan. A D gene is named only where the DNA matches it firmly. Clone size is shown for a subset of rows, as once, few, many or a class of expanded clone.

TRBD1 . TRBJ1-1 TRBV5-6 CASSAPTGGVGTEAFF TGTGCCAGCAGCGCCCCGACAGGGGGCGTCGGCACTGAAGCTTTCTTT
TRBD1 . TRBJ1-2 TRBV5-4 CASSLGAGGWGNYGYTF TGTGCCAGCAGCTTGGGAGCAGGGGGCTGGGGTAACTATGGCTACACCTTC
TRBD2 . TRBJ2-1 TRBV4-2 CASSQTSGGLNNEQFF TGTGCCAGCAGCCAAACGTCGGGAGGCCTAAACAATGAGCAGTTCTTC
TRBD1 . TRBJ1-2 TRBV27 CASSFSGTGGGYTF TGTGCCAGCAGTTTTTCCGGGACAGGGGGGGGCTACACCTTC
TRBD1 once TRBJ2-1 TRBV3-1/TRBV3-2 CASSQDVVRQGGIF TGTGCCAGCAGCCAAGATGTCGTGCGACAGGGCGGAATCTTC
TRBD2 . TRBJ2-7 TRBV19 CASSIAASGTFSYEQYF TGTGCCAGTAGTATAGCGGCTAGCGGGACCTTCTCCTACGAGCAGTACTTC
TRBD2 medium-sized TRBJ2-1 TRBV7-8 CASSLARLAGVNEQFF TGTGCCAGCAGCTTAGCGAGGCTAGCGGGAGTCAATGAGCAGTTCTTC
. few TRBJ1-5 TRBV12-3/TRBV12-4 CASSPVGNQPQHF TGTGCCAGCAGTCCTGTGGGCAATCAGCCCCAGCATTTT
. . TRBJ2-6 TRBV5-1 CASSLGSAGANVLTF TGCGCCAGCAGCTTGGGTAGTGCTGGGGCCAACGTCCTGACTTTC
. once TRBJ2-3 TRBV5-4 CASTLDSFFGTDTQYF TGTGCCAGCACCCTGGACAGTTTTTTCGGCACAGATACGCAGTATTTT
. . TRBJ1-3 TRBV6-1 CASSDGRNTIYF TGTGCCAGCAGTGATGGGAGGAACACCATATATTTT
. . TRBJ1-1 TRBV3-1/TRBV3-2 CASSPYPENTEAFF TGTGCCAGCAGCCCGTATCCGGAGAACACTGAAGCTTTCTTT
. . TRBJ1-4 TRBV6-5 CASNGGTTRREKLFF TGTGCCAGCAATGGGGGCACAACGCGTAGGGAAAAACTGTTTTTT
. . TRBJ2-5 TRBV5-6 CASSLGEMETQYF TGTGCCAGCAGCTTGGGGGAGATGGAGACCCAGTACTTC
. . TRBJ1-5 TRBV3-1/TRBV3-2 CASSPSGRPYQPQHF TGTGCCAGCAGCCCAAGCGGGAGGCCGTACCAGCCCCAGCATTTT
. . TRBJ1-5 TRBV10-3 CATTRGVYEPQHF TGTGCCACCACCCGGGGGGTATATGAGCCCCAGCATTTT
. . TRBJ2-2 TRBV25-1 CASSESVRGIGELFF TGTGCCAGCAGTGAATCGGTCCGGGGGATCGGGGAGCTGTTTTTT
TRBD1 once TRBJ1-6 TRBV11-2 CASSLETGGSPLHF TGTGCCAGCAGCCTAGAGACAGGGGGCTCACCCCTCCACTTT
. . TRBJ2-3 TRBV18 CASSLSTDTQYF TGTGCCAGCTCCCTTTCCACAGATACGCAGTATTTT
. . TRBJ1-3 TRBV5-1 CASSPGGPGNTIYF TGCGCCAGCAGTCCCGGGGGGCCTGGAAACACCATATATTTT
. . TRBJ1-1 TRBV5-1 CASSAGVGDTEAFF TGCGCCAGCAGTGCAGGGGTCGGGGACACTGAAGCTTTCTTT
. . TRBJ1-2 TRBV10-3 CAISESHRNYGYTF TGTGCCATCAGTGAGTCGCACAGGAACTATGGCTACACCTTC
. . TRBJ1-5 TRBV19 CASSRDRNQPQHF TGTGCCAGTAGCCGCGACAGGAATCAACCCCAGCATTTT
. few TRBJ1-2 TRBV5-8 CASSSFLAVYGYTF TGTGCCAGCAGCTCGTTCTTAGCGGTCTATGGCTACACCTTC
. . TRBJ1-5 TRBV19 CASSDTRVQPQHF TGTGCCAGTAGCGACACAAGAGTTCAGCCCCAGCATTTT
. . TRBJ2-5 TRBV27 CASSLNRGETQYF TGTGCCAGCAGTTTAAACCGGGGGGAGACCCAGTACTTC
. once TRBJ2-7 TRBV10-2 CASSDYDYEQYF TGCGCCAGCAGCGACTACGACTACGAGCAGTACTTC
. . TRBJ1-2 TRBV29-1 CSVVTGGADYGYTF TGCAGCGTTGTGACGGGGGGCGCTGACTATGGCTACACCTTC
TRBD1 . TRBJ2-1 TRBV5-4 CASSSDRVNEQFF TGTGCCAGCAGCTCGGACAGGGTCAATGAGCAGTTCTTC
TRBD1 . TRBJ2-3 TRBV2 CASRTRGLSTDTQYF TGTGCCAGCAGAACCAGGGGGCTAAGCACAGATACGCAGTATTTT
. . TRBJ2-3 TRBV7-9 CASSLALRDTDTQYF TGTGCCAGCAGCTTAGCGCTGCGGGACACAGATACGCAGTATTTT
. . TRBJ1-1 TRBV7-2 CASSLAGITEAFF TGTGCCAGCAGCTTAGCAGGGATCACTGAAGCTTTCTTT
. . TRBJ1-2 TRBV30 CAWRPGAFYGYTF TGTGCCTGGCGACCCGGGGCCTTCTATGGCTACACCTTC
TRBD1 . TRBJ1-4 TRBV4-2 CASSQTGTGDEKLFF TGTGCCAGCAGCCAAACCGGGACAGGGGACGAAAAACTGTTTTTT
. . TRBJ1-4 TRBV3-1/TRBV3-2 CASSQVQGREKLFF TGTGCCAGCAGCCAAGTACAGGGAAGGGAAAAACTGTTTTTT
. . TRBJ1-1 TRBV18 CASSPTGGYTEAFF TGTGCCAGCTCACCAACCGGCGGTTACACTGAAGCTTTCTTT
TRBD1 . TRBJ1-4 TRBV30 CAWTGQANEKLFF TGTGCCTGGACGGGACAGGCTAATGAAAAACTGTTTTTT